This T cell receptor (beta chain) was recovered during a study of PD-1 and CTLA-4 blockade in melanoma. Using immunoSEQ multiplex PCR, the repertoire was profiled, and TCRdb retains in-frame clones only, with some absent. This table holds nearly 30,000 clones, 85% to 90% found once. CDR3 length equals 14 residues. Unmatched junction bases numbered 10, after V lost 6 bases and J lost 5 bases. CDR1 and CDR2 from the germline V gene are MDHEN and SYDVKM. The chain uses TRBV28 and TRBJ2-7; 7 bases match TRBD1. The sequence was collected from a human donor with melanoma. Sample: CD8+ T cells from peripheral blood, taken before anti-PD-1 treatment. The CDR3 sequence: CASSRRQGLDEQYF. DNA of the CDR3: TGTGCCAGCAGCCGCCGACAGGGTCTAGACGAGCAGTACTTC.